This T cell receptor (beta chain) derives from a study of molecular identifiers for immune sequencing clone quantification. Study details: In replicates, the authors split RNA from approximately 20,000 or 98,000 naive CD8 cells five ways and sequenced four.

Bulk TCR library preparation followed previously described methods with listed TCR primers. Via MiXCR, TCRdb re-called the PCR reads, giving one row per CDR3 protein. The table lists around 480,000 distinct CDR3 sequences, around 21% of them singletons. Note on this clonotype: This sequence may be a read error, since a much larger clone differs from it by one base.

The naive CD8 libraries originated from between roughly 19,000 and 1,100,000 sorted cells and drew on 10%, 30% or 50% RNA. Sorted naive CD8 T cells were those defined as CD8+CD4-CCR7+CD45RA+. The sequencing sample was made of naive CD8+ T cells from blood, with Jurkat cell RNA spiked in. As for subset: FACS-sorted CD8+CD4-CCR7+CD45RA+ naive T cells. This clonotype originated in a human donor in good health. Some libraries in this study had Jurkat cell RNA spiked in.

CDR3 nucleotides: TGTGCCAGCAGCCAAGGGAAAGGAGGTACGCAGTATTTT. This translates into CASSQGKGGTQYF. The chain recombines TRBV14 with TRBJ2-3, with D possibly matching TRBD2 (5 bases). The CDR3 sequence is 13 residues long. Trimming took off 1 base at V and 8 bases at J, with 10 bases between the two ends. Germline values: CDR1 SGHDN, CDR2 FVKESK.